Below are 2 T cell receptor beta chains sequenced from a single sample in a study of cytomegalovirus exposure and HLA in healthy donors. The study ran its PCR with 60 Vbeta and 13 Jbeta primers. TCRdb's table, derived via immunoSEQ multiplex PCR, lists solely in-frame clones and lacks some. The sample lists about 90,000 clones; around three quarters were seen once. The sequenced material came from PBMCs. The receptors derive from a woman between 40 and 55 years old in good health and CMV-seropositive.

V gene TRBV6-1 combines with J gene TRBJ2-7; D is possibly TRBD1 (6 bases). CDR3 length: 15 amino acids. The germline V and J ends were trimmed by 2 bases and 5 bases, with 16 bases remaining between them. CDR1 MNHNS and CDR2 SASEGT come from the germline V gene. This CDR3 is CASSEPGTLVNEQYF. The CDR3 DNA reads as TGTGCCAGCAGTGAACCTGGGACACTGGTCAACGAGCAGTACTTC.

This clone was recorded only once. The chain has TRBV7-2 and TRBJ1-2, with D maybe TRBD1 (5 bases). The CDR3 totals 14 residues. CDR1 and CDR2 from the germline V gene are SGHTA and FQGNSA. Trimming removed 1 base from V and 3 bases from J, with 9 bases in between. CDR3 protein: CASSLDRTHYGYTF. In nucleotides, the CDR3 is TGTGCCAGCAGCTTAGACAGGACCCACTATGGCTACACCTTC.